This TCR beta chain appears in the sequencing data of a study of OX40 agonist ivuxolimab in advanced cancers. As for the study in general: Among those enrolled, mean age was roughly 55 years (range roughly 20 to 79) and 70% to 85% were male. Regarding the study as a whole: Relatively little clonal expansion, among the lowest observed, appeared in partial responders at 0.1-3.0 mg/kg. The study observed clonal expansion of CD4+ and CD8+ blood T cells by week 6 at 0.1 to 3.0 mg/kg.

The method was immunoSEQ multiplex PCR; TCRdb's version includes in-frame clones alone and lacks a portion of them. The top ten clones hold approximately 4% of a sample with approximately 59,000 clones, around four fifths of them seen once. Concerning this clone itself: The target antigen is unknown.

Exclusion of a patient followed from autoimmune disease history or systemic immunosuppression. This material consisted of CD4+ or CD8+ T cells sorted from blood, taken in a trial of the OX40 agonist ivuxolimab. The receptor was isolated from an adult with an advanced solid tumor such as melanoma, head and neck, liver or kidney cancer.

CDR3 bases: TGCGCCAGCAGACCTCTAGCGGGAGGCGGTGAGCAGTTCTTC. This codes for CASRPLAGGGEQFF. The chain combines TRBV5-1 with TRBJ2-1; 11 bases are shared with TRBD2. With V trimmed by 5 bases and J by 9 bases, 7 bases remained unmatched. There are 14 residues in the CDR3. CDR1 and CDR2 (germline): SGHRS, YFSETQ.